This is a list of T cell receptor beta chains from one sample in a study of T cell responses to AZD1222 COVID-19 vaccine. The method was immunoSEQ multiplex PCR; TCRdb's version includes in-frame clones alone and lacks a portion of them. The data contain some 180,000 clones, roughly 90% of them singletons. This specimen consisted of peripheral blood, obtained 28 days after the second AZD1222 dose. The receptors here all came from an adult who received the AZD1222 COVID-19 vaccine. The CDR3 runs from the conserved cysteine through the conserved F or W. The order of the fields is J gene, V gene, CDR3 protein.

j_gene: TRBJ1-1
v_gene: TRBV29-1
CDR3aa: CSVVRQGTEAFF

j_gene: TRBJ2-4
v_gene: TRBV19
CDR3aa: CASSRGQAKNIQYF

j_gene: TRBJ2-1
v_gene: TRBV6-6
CDR3aa: CASSSLKTVIYNEQFF

j_gene: TRBJ2-5
v_gene: TRBV2
CDR3aa: CASSGELASQYF

j_gene: TRBJ2-3
v_gene: TRBV7-8
CDR3aa: CASSLGRGTQYF

j_gene: TRBJ1-1
v_gene: TRBV3-1/TRBV3-2
CDR3aa: CASSLGLIRNTEAFF

j_gene: TRBJ1-2
v_gene: TRBV5-1
CDR3aa: CASSSSRDRGYTNYGYTF

j_gene: TRBJ2-4
v_gene: TRBV9
CDR3aa: CASSLAGGNIQYF

j_gene: TRBJ2-5
v_gene: TRBV5-1
CDR3aa: CASSLAGTLETQYF

j_gene: TRBJ2-7
v_gene: TRBV7-9
CDR3aa: CASSSLAWTYEQYF

j_gene: TRBJ1-5
v_gene: TRBV12-5
CDR3aa: CASGSIRTGNQPQHF

j_gene: TRBJ1-1
v_gene: TRBV21-1
CDR3aa: CASSYPVTGQKAVEAFF

j_gene: TRBJ2-3
v_gene: TRBV6-4
CDR3aa: CASSDTAGSTDTQYF

j_gene: TRBJ2-3
v_gene: TRBV10-3
CDR3aa: CAIRGTSGTFDTQYF

j_gene: TRBJ1-4
v_gene: TRBV18
CDR3aa: CASSLPINRDRDEKLFF

j_gene: TRBJ2-3
v_gene: TRBV5-1
CDR3aa: CASSLVPRATGTDTQYF

j_gene: TRBJ1-2
v_gene: TRBV25-1
CDR3aa: CASSSGFGYTF

j_gene: TRBJ1-2
v_gene: TRBV5-4
CDR3aa: CASSRGQGLGYGYTF

j_gene: TRBJ2-7
v_gene: TRBV6-6
CDR3aa: CASSSGTSGKPEQYF

j_gene: TRBJ1-2
v_gene: TRBV6-5
CDR3aa: CASTADEAHGYTF

j_gene: TRBJ1-4
v_gene: TRBV5-1
CDR3aa: CASSLFADATNEKLFF

j_gene: TRBJ1-6
v_gene: TRBV6-2/TRBV6-3
CDR3aa: CASSYRDPYNSPLHF

j_gene: TRBJ1-1
v_gene: TRBV9
CDR3aa: CASSGSGVGSTEAFF

j_gene: TRBJ2-5
v_gene: TRBV5-5
CDR3aa: CASSLVARNQETQYF

j_gene: TRBJ2-4
v_gene: TRBV4-3
CDR3aa: CASSQEVGGGAAKNIQYF

j_gene: TRBJ1-1
v_gene: TRBV30
CDR3aa: CAWSDRGQKNTEAFF

j_gene: TRBJ2-1
v_gene: TRBV7-8
CDR3aa: CASSTGGGYSYNEQFF

j_gene: TRBJ1-2
v_gene: TRBV24-1
CDR3aa: CATSDGQRGYTF

j_gene: TRBJ1-2
v_gene: TRBV25-1
CDR3aa: CASEGGPYGYTF

j_gene: TRBJ2-2
v_gene: TRBV10-1
CDR3aa: CASSDRTRLHTGELFF

j_gene: TRBJ2-7
v_gene: TRBV11-2
CDR3aa: CASNFRTGGSYEQYF

j_gene: TRBJ2-1
v_gene: TRBV28
CDR3aa: CASSLRGQSNNEQFF

j_gene: TRBJ1-2
v_gene: TRBV5-4
CDR3aa: CASSLVGQGSYGYTF

j_gene: TRBJ1-4
v_gene: TRBV27
CDR3aa: CASSLLRGSGSEKLFF

j_gene: TRBJ1-5
v_gene: TRBV2
CDR3aa: CASKGQFSNQPQHF

j_gene: TRBJ2-7
v_gene: TRBV5-7
CDR3aa: CASSPLQGQTPYEQYF

j_gene: TRBJ1-1
v_gene: TRBV20-1
CDR3aa: CSASGGAGLNTEAFF

j_gene: TRBJ2-1
v_gene: TRBV7-3
CDR3aa: CASSLTGALVYEQFF

j_gene: TRBJ2-6
v_gene: TRBV19
CDR3aa: CASSPGQGASGANVLTF

j_gene: TRBJ2-1
v_gene: TRBV9
CDR3aa: CASSVGFRINNEQFF

j_gene: TRBJ1-1
v_gene: TRBV7-2
CDR3aa: CASSLAVRTQAAFF

j_gene: TRBJ2-2
v_gene: TRBV14
CDR3aa: CASSLTGIANTGELFF

j_gene: TRBJ2-2
v_gene: TRBV25-1
CDR3aa: CASTRRTGGGELFF

j_gene: TRBJ2-2
v_gene: TRBV14
CDR3aa: CASSQDLRRELFF

j_gene: TRBJ2-5
v_gene: TRBV5-1
CDR3aa: CASSLLAGDETQYF

j_gene: TRBJ2-7
v_gene: TRBV7-3
CDR3aa: CASSLVGGRNPPTYEQYF

j_gene: TRBJ2-7
v_gene: TRBV27
CDR3aa: CASSLYPAGNHEQYF

j_gene: TRBJ2-3
v_gene: TRBV25-1
CDR3aa: CASSERFGGSQYF

j_gene: TRBJ1-5
v_gene: TRBV7-9
CDR3aa: CASSPGTGVNQPQHF

j_gene: TRBJ2-3
v_gene: TRBV4-3
CDR3aa: CASSRASPDNTDTQYF